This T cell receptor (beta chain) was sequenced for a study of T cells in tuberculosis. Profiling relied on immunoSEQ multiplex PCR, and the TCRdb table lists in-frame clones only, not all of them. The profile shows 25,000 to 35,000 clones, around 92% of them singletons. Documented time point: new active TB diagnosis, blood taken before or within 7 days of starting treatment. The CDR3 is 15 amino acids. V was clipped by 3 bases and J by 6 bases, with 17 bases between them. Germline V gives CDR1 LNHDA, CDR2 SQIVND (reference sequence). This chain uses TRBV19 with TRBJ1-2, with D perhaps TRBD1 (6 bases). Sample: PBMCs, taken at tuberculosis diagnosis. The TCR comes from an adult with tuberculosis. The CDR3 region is CASSMRRQGPDGYTF. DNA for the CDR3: TGTGCCAGTAGTATGCGTCGGCAGGGGCCCGATGGCTACACCTTC.